This T cell receptor beta chain came from a study of PD-L1 blockade in urothelial cancer. The wider study: Patients with male sex and bladder-origin urothelial cancer accounted for about 85% of the roughly 29 enrolled. After treatment start, blood was analyzed at 3 weeks (second dose) and at 6 weeks.

Looked up from germline, CDR1 is LNHDA and CDR2 is SQIVND (reference sequence). Trimming shortened V by 5 bases and J by 1 base, and 11 bases separated the two germline ends. The CDR3 is 15 residues long. Noted time point: pretreatment peripheral blood. Clones were sequenced by immunoSEQ multiplex PCR, and TCRdb holds only the in-frame ones, with some missing. The sample includes tens of thousands of clones, 80% to 85% of them seen just once. Sequencing used PBMCs, obtained around atezolizumab (anti-PD-L1) treatment. This sequence joins TRBV19 and TRBJ1-4; weak D call: TRBD1 (6 bases). This TCR derives from a man between 60 and 75 years old with urothelial cancer. The CDR3 region has the DNA TGTGCCAGTAGTTCAACACAGGGAACTAATGAAAAACTGTTTTTT. Its protein is CASSSTQGTNEKLFF.